A selection of T cell receptor beta chains follows, all from one sample in a study of PD-1 blockade in classical Hodgkin lymphoma. Assay used: immunoSEQ multiplex PCR; TCRdb lists only in-frame clones, some missing. The sample consists of 20,000 to 25,000 clones, just over 75% of them appearing once. This specimen consisted of peripheral blood mononuclear cells (PBMCs), obtained before the second cycle of nivolumab. Receptors were obtained from a human donor with classical Hodgkin lymphoma. CDR3s leave out the opening cysteine and the closing phenylalanine or tryptophan. Clone size is shown for a subset of rows, as once, few, many or a class of expanded clone.

abundance: few
v_gene: TRBV6-1
CDR3aa: ASSEVPVAGSGYEQY

abundance: .
v_gene: TRBV2
CDR3aa: ASSDFSGGNEQF

abundance: once
v_gene: TRBV30
CDR3aa: AWTAGRGRGYT

abundance: .
v_gene: TRBV4-1
CDR3aa: ASSTGVEEKLF

abundance: .
v_gene: TRBV4-2
CDR3aa: ASSQEKVQPQH

abundance: .
v_gene: TRBV19
CDR3aa: ASSLTGLPPGT

abundance: few
v_gene: TRBV7-9
CDR3aa: ASSAQEEYFYGYT

abundance: few
v_gene: TRBV9
CDR3aa: ASTTNYGYT

abundance: .
v_gene: TRBV2
CDR3aa: ASSELESQGAPDGYGYT

abundance: .
v_gene: TRBV6-1
CDR3aa: ASIRSGFSGNTIY

abundance: .
v_gene: TRBV7-3
CDR3aa: ASSPRRPEGETQY

abundance: .
v_gene: TRBV9
CDR3aa: ASSVGDHNSPLH